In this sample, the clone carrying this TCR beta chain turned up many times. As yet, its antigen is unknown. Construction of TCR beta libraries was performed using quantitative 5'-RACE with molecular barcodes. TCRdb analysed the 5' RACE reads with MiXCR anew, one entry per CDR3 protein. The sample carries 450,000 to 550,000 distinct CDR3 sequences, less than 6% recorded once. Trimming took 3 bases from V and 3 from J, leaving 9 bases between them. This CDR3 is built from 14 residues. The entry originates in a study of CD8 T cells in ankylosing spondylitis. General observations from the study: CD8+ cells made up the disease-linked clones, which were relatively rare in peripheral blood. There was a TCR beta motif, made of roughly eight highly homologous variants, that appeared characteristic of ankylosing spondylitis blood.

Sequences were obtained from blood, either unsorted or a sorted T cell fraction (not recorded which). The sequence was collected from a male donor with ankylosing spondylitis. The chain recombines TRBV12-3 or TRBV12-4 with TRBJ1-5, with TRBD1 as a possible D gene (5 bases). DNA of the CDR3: TGTGCCAGCAGTTTGGAGGGACCCAATCAGCCCCAGCATTTT. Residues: CASSLEGPNQPQHF.